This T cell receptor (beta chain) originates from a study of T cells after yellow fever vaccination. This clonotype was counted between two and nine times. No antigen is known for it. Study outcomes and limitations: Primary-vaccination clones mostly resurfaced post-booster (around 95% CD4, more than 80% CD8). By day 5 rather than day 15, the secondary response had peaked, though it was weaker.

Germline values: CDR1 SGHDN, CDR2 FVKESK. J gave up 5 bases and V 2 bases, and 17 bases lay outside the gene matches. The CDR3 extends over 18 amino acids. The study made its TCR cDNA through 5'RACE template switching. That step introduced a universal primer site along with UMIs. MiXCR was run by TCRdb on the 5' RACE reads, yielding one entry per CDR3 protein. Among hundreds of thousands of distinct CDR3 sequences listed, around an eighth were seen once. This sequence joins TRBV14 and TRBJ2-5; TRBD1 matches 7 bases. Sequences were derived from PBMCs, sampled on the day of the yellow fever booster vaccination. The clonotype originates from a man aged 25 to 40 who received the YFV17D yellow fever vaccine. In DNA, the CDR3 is TGTGCCAGCAGCCAACTACCCAGGCACACAGGGGATTCGGAGACCCAGTACTTC. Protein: CASSQLPRHTGDSETQYF.